This TCR beta chain was obtained from a study of cytomegalovirus exposure and HLA in healthy donors. Study in general: In an early release, HLA-typed donors contributed tens of millions of unique TCR sequences. Findings and caveats of the study: Common viral pathogens (according to a later analysis) appeared linked to several of the most significant clusters. In a later analysis, a missense DCLRE1C variant was linked to TCR beta V- and J-gene trimming.

Amplification used 60 Vbeta primers and 13 Jbeta primers. TCRdb's table, derived via immunoSEQ multiplex PCR, lists solely in-frame clones and lacks some. The data show 55,000 to 80,000 clones, roughly 70% seen once. As concerns this clone: Antigen unknown.

Everyone who donated was a healthy bone marrow donor. The sequencing input was PBMCs. This receptor was obtained from a man aged 45-65 years in good health and CMV-seropositive.

The CDR3 sequence: CASSPRGEAGIMPQHF. CDR3 DNA: TGTGCCAGCAGCCCCCGAGGAGAGGCAGGGATAATGCCCCAGCATTTT. This rearrangement joins TRBV9 to TRBJ1-5, with a possible D match to TRBD1 (5 bases). Between the trimmed V and J ends, which lost 4 bases and 9 bases, there was a span of 23 bases. Looked up from germline, CDR1 is SGDLS and CDR2 is YYNGEE. The CDR3 covers 16 residues.